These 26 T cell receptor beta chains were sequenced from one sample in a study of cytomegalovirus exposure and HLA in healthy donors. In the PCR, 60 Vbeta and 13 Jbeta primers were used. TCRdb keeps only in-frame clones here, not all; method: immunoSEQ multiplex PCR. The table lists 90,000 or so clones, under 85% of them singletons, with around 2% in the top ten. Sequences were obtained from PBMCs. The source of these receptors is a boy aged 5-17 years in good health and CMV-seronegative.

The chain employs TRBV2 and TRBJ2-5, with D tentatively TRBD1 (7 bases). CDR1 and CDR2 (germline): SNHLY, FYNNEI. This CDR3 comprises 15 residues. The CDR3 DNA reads TGTGTCACCGGCGCGGAGGGGGACAGCGCAGAGACCCAGTACTTC. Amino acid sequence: CVTGAEGDSAETQYF.

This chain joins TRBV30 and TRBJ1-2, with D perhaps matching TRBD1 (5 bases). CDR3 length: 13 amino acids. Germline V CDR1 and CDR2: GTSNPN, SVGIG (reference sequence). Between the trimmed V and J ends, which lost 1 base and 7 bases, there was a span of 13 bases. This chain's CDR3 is CAWSETAGGGYTF. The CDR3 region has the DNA TGTGCCTGGAGTGAGACAGCCGGGGGTGGCTACACCTTC.

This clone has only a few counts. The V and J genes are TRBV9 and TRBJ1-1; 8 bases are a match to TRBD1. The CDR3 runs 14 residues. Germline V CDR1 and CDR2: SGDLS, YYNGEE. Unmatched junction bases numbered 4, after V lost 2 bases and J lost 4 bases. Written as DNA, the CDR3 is TGTGCCAGCAGCGTCCTAACAGGGGGCACTGAAGCTTTCTTT. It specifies CASSVLTGGTEAFF.

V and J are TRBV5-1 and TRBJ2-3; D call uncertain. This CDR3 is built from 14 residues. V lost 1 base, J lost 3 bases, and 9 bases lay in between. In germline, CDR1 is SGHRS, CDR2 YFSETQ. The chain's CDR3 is CASSLLAGTDTQYF. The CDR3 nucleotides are TGCGCCAGCAGCTTGTTGGCCGGGACAGATACGCAGTATTTT.

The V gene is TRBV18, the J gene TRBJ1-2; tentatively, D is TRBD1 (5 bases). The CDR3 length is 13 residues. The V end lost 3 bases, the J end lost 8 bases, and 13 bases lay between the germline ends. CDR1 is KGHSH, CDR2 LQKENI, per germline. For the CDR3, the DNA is TGTGCCAGCTCACCGGAGGGGCTTGAGGGCTACACCTTC. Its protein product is CASSPEGLEGYTF.

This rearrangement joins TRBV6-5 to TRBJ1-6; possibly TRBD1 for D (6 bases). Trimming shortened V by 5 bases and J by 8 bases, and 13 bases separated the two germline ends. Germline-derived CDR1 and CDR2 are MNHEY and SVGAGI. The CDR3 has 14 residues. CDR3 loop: CASSQTGGDSPLHF. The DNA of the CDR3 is TGTGCCAGCAGTCAGACAGGTGGGGATTCACCCCTCCACTTT.

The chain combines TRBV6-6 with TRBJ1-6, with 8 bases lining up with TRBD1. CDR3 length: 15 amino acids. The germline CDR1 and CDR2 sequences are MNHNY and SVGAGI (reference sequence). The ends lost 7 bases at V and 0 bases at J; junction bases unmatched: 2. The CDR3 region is CASTTGGSYNSPLHF. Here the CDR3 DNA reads TGTGCCAGCACCACAGGGGGCTCCTATAATTCACCCCTCCACTTT.

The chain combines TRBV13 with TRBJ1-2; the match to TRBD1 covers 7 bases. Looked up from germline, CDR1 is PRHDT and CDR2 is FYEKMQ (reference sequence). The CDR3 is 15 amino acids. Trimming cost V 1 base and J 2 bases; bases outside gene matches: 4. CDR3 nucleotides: TGTGCCAGCAGCTTAGACGTACAGGGGAACTATGGCTACACCTTC. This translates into CASSLDVQGNYGYTF.

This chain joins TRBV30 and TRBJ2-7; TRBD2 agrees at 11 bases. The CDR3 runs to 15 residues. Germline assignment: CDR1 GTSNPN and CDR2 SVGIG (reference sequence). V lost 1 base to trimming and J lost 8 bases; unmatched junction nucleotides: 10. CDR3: CAWSGDSGGAPQQYF. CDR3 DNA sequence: TGTGCCTGGAGTGGAGATAGCGGGGGGGCGCCCCAGCAGTACTTC. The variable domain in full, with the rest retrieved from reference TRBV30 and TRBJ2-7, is SQTIHQWPATLVQPVGSPLSLECTVEGTSNPNLYWYRQAAGRGLQLLFYSVGIGQISSEVPQNLSASRPQDRQFILSSKKLLLSDSGFYLCAWSGDSGGAPQQYFGPGTRLTVT.

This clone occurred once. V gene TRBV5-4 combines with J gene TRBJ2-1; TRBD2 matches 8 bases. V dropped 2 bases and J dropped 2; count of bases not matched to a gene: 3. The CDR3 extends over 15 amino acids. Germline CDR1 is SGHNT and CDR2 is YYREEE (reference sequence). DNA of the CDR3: TGTGCCAGCAGCTTCAGGACTAGCACCTACAATGAGCAGTTCTTC. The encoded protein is CASSFRTSTYNEQFF.

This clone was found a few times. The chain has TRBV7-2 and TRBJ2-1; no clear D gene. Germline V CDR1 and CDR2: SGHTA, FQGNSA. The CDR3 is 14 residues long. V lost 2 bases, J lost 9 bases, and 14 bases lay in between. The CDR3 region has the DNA TGTGCCAGCAGCTTACAGCACGGCGGCGGTGAGCAGTTCTTC. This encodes CASSLQHGGGEQFF.

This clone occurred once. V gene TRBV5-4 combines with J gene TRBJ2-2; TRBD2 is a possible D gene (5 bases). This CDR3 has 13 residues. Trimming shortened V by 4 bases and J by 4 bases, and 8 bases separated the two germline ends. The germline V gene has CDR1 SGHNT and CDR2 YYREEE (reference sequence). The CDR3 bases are TGTGCCAGCAGCCCAGGAGGCACCGGGGAGCTGTTTTTT. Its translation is CASSPGGTGELFF.

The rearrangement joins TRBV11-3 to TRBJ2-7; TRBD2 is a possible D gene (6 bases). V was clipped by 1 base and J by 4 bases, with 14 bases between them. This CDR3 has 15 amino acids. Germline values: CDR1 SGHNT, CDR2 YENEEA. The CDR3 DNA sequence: TGTGCCAGCAGCTTAGGAGCCAGCGGGTTTTACGAGCAGTACTTC. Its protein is CASSLGASGFYEQYF.

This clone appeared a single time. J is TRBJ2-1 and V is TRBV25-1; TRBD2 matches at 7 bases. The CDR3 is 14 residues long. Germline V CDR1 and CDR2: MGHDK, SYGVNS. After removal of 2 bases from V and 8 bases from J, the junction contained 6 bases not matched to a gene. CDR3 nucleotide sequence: TGTGCCAGCAGTGAAGGTTCGGGGGGAGATGAGCAGTTCTTC. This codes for CASSEGSGGDEQFF.

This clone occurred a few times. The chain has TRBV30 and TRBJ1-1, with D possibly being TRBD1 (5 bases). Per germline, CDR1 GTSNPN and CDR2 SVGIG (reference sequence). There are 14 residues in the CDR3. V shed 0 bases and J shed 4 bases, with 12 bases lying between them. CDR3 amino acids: CAWSVLGPATEAFF. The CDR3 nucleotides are TGTGCCTGGAGTGTACTGGGGCCGGCCACTGAAGCTTTCTTT.

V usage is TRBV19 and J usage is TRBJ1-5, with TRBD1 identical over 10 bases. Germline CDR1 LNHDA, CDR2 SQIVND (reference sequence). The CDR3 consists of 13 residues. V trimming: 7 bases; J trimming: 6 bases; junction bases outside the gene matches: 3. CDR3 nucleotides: TGTGCCAGTACGGACAGGGGGGTTCAGCCCCAGCATTTT. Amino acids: CASTDRGVQPQHF.

DNA for the CDR3: TGTGCCTGGGAAGCGGGGGGATTATACAATGAGCAGTTCTTC. Translation: CAWEAGGLYNEQFF. This chain links TRBV30 with TRBJ2-1; 9 positions agree with TRBD2. V lost 5 bases to trimming and J lost 4 bases; unmatched junction nucleotides: 6. This CDR3 has 14 amino acids. CDR1 is GTSNPN, CDR2 SVGIG, per germline (reference sequence).

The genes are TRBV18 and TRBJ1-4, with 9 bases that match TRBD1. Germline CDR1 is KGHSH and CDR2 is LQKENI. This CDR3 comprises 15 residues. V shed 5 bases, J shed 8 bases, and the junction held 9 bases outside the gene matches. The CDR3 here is CASSNPGQGGEKLFF. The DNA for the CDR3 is TGTGCCAGCTCAAACCCGGGACAGGGTGGAGAAAAACTGTTTTTT. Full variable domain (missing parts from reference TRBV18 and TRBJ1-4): NAGVMQNPRHLVRRRGQEARLRCSPMKGHSHVYWYRQLPEEGLKFMVYLQKENIIDESGMPKERFSAEFPKEGPSILRIQQVVRGDSAAYFCASSNPGQGGEKLFFGSGTQLSVL.

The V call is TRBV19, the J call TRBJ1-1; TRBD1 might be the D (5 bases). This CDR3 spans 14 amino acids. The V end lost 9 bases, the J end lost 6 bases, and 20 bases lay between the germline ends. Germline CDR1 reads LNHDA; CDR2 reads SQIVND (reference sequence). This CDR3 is CASTPYTGGPEAFF. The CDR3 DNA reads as TGTGCCAGCACCCCCTACACAGGTGGACCTGAAGCTTTCTTT.

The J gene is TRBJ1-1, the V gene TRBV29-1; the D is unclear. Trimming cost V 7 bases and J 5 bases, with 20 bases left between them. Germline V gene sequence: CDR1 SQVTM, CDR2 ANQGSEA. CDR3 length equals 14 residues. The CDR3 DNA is TGCAGCGCTGTCTTTACCGCACAGTTTACTGAAGCTTTCTTT. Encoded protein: CSAVFTAQFTEAFF.

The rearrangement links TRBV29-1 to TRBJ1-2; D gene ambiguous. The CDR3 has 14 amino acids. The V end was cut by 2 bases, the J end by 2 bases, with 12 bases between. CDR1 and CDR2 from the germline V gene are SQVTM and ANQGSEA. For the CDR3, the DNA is TGCAGCGTTGAACAGAGCGCTATGAACTATGGCTACACCTTC. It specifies CSVEQSAMNYGYTF.

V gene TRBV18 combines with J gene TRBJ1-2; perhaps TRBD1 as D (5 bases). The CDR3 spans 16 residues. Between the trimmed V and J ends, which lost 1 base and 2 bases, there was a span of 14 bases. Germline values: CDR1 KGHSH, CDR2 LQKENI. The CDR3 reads CASSPRPQETNYGYTF. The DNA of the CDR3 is TGTGCCAGCTCACCACGCCCACAGGAGACAAACTATGGCTACACCTTC.

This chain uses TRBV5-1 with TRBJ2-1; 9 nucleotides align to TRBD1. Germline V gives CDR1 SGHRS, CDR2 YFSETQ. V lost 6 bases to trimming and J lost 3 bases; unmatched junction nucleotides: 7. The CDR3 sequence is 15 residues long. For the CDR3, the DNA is TGCGCCAGCATGATGGGACAGGGAAGCTACAATGAGCAGTTCTTC. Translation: CASMMGQGSYNEQFF.

The CDR3 region is CASSQESRTSGAYEQYF. In DNA, the CDR3 is TGTGCCAGCAGCCAAGAATCCAGGACTAGCGGTGCCTACGAGCAGTACTTC. This chain connects TRBV4-2 to TRBJ2-7; the match to TRBD2 covers 10 bases. CDR3 size: 17 residues. The J segment lost 2 bases and the V segment lost 0 bases, leaving 7 bases of the junction unmatched. In germline, CDR1 is LGHNA, CDR2 YNFKEQ.

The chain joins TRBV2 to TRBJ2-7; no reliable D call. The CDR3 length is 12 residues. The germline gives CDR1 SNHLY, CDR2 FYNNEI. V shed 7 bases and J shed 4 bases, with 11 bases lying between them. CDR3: CASITVTYEQYF. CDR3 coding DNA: TGTGCCAGCATTACCGTTACTTACGAGCAGTACTTC.

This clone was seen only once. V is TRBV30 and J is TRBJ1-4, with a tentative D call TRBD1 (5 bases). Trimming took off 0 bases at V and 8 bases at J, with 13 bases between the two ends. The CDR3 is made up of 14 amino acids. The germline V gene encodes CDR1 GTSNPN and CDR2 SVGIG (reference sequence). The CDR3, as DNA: TGTGCCTGGAGTGTTCAAGGGGCCCGAGAAAAACTGTTTTTT. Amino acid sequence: CAWSVQGAREKLFF.